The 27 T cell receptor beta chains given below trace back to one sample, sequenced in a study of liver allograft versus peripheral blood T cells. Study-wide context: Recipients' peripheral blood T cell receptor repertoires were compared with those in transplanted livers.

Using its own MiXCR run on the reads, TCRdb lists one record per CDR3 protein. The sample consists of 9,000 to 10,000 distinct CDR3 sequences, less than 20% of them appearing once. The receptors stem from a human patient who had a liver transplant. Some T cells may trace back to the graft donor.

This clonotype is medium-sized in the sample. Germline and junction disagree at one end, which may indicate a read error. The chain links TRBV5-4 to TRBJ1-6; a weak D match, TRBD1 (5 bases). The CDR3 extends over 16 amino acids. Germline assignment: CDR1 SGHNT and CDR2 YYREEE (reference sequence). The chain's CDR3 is CASTLLEGHLNSPLHF. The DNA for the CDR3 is TGTGCCAGCACCTTGTTAGAAGGACATCTTAATTCACCCCTCCACTTT.

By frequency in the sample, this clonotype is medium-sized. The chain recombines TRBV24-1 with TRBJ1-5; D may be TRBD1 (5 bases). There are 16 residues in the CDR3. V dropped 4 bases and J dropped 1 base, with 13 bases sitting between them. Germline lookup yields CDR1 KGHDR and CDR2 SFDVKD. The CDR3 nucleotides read TGTGCCACCAGTGACCCAACAGGATCCAGCAATCAGCCCCAGCATTTT. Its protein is CATSDPTGSSNQPQHF.

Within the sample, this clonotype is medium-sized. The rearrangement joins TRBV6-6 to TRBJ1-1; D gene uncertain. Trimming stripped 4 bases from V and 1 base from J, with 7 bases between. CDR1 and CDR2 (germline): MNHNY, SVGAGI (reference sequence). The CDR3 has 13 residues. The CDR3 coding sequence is TGTGCCAGCAGTTTGACACCGAACACTGAAGCTTTCTTT. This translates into CASSLTPNTEAFF.

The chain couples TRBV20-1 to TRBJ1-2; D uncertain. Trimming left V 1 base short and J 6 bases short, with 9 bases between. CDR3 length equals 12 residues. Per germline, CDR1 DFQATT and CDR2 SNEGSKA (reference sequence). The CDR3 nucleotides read TGCAGTGCTAGAGTGGGCGGGGATGGCTACACCTTC. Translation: CSARVGGDGYTF.

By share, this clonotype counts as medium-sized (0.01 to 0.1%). The CDR3 spells CASSYQGINEKLFF. As DNA, the CDR3 is TGTGCCAGCAGTTACCAGGGGATTAATGAAAAACTGTTTTTT. V is TRBV6-6 and J is TRBJ1-4; D might be TRBD1 (6 bases). Trimming took off 2 bases at V and 4 bases at J, with 8 bases between the two ends. Germline V gene lookup returns CDR1 MNHNY and CDR2 SVGAGI (reference sequence). CDR3 size: 14 residues.

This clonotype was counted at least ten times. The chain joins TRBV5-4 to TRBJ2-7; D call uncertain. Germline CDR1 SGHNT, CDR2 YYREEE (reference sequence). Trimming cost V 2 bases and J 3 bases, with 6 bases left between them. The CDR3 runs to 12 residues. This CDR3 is CASSFEDYEQYF. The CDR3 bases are TGTGCCAGCAGCTTTGAGGACTACGAGCAGTACTTC.

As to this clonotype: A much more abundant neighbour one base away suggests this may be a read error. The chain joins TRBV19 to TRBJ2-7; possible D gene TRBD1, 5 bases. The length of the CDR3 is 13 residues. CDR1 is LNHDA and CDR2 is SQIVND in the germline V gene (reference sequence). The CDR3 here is CAGSIRGNYEQYF. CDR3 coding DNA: TGTGCCGGTAGTATAAGGGGAAACTACGAGCAGTACTTC.

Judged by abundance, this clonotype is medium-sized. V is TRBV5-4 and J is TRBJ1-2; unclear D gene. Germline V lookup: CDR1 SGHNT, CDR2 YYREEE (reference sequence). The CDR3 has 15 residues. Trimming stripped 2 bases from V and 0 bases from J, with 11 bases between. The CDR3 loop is CASSLIGLTNYGYTF. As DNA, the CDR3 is TGTGCCAGCAGCTTAATAGGGTTGACTAACTATGGCTACACCTTC.

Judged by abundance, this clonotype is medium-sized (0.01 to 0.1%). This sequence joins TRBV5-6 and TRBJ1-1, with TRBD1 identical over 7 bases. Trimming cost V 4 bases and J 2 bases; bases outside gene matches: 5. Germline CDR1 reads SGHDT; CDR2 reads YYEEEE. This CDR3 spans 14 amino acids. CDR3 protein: CASSVGQTNTEAFF. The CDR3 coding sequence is TGTGCCAGCAGCGTGGGACAGACAAACACTGAAGCTTTCTTT. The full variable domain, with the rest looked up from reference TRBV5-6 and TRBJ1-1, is DAGVTQSPTHLIKTRGQQVTLRCSPKSGHDTVSWYQQALGQGPQFIFQYYEEEERQRGNFPDRFSGHQFPNYSSELNVNALLLGDSALYLCASSVGQTNTEAFFGQGTRLTVV.

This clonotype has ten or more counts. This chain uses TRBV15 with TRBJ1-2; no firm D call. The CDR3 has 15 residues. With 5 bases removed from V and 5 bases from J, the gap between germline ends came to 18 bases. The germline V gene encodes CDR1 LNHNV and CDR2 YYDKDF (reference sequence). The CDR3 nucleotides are TGTGCCACCAGCGGGCCGACTAAGGCTTTTTATGGCTACACCTTC. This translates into CATSGPTKAFYGYTF. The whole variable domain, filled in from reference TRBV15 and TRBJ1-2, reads DAMVIQNPRYQVTQFGKPVTLSCSQTLNHNVMYWYQQKSSQAPKLLFHYYDKDFNNEADTPDNFQSRRPNTSFCFLDIRSPGLGDTAMYLCATSGPTKAFYGYTFGSGTRLTVV.

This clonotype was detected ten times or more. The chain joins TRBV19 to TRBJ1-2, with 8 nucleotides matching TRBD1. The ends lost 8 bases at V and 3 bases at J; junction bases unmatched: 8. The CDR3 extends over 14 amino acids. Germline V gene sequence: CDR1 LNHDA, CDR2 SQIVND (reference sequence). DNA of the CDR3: TGTGCCAGTGCCACAGGGGGGAGATACTATGGCTACACCTTC. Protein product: CASATGGRYYGYTF.

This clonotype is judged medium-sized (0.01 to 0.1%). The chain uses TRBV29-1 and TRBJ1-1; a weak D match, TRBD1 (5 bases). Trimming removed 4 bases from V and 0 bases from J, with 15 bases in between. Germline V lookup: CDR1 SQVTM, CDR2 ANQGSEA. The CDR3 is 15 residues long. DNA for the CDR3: TGCAGCGTTGGGGCAGGGTGGGGGATGAACACTGAAGCTTTCTTT. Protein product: CSVGAGWGMNTEAFF.

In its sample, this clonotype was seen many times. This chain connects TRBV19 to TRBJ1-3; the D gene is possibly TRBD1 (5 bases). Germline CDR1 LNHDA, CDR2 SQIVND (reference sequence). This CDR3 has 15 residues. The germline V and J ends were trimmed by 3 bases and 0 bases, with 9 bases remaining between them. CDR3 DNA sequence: TGTGCCAGTAGTATGGGGGACCTCTCTGGAAACACCATATATTTT. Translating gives CASSMGDLSGNTIYF. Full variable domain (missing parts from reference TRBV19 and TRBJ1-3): DGGITQSPKYLFRKEGQNVTLSCEQNLNHDAMYWYRQDPGQGLRLIYYSQIVNDFQKGDIAEGYSVSREKKESFPLTVTSAQKNPTAFYLCASSMGDLSGNTIYFGEGSWLTVV.

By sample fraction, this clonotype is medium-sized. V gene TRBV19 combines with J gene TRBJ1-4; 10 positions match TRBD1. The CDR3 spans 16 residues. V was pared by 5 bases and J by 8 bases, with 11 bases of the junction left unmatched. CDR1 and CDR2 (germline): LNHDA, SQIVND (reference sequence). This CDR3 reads CASSLAPGQGSEKLFF. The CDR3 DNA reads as TGTGCCAGTAGTTTGGCACCGGGACAGGGGAGCGAAAAACTGTTTTTT.

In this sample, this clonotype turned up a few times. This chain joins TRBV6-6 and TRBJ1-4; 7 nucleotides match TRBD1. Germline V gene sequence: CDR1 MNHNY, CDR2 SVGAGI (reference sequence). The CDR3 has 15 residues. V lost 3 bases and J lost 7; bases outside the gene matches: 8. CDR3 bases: TGTGCCAGCAGTTATGCCCGCAGGGGGGCTGAAAAACTGTTTTTT. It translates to CASSYARRGAEKLFF.

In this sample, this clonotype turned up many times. This CDR3 is CASSPRGTEQYF. For the CDR3, the DNA is TGTGCCAGCTCACCGAGGGGAACCGAGCAGTACTTC. The gene calls are TRBV18 and TRBJ2-7, with D perhaps assigned TRBD1 or TRBD2 (5 bases each). Germline V CDR1 and CDR2: KGHSH, LQKENI. Deletions cut 3 bases from V and 6 bases from J, with 9 bases between. This CDR3 contains 12 residues.

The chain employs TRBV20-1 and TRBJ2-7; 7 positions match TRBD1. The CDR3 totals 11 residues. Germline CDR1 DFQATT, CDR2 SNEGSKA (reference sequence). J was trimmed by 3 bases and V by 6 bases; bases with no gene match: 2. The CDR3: CSARGSYEQYF. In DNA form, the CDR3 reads TGCAGTGCCAGGGGGAGCTACGAGCAGTACTTC.

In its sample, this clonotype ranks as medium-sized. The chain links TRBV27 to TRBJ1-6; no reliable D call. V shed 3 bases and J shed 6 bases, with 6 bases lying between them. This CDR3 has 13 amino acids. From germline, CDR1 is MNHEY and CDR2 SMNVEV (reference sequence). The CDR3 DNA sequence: TGTGCCAGCAGTTTTGCCTTTAATTCACCCCTCCACTTT. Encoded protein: CASSFAFNSPLHF.

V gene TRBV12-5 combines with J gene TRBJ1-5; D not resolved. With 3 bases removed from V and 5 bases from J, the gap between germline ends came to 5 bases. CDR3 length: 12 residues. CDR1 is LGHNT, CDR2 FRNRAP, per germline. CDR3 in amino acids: CASGFPDQPQHF. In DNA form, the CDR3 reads TGTGCTAGTGGTTTTCCGGATCAGCCCCAGCATTTT. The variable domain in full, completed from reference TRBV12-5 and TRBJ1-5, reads DARVTQTPRHKVTEMGQEVTMRCQPILGHNTVFWYRQTMMQGLELLAYFRNRAPLDDSGMPKDRFSAEMPDATLATLKIQPSEPRDSAVYFCASGFPDQPQHFGDGTRLSIL.

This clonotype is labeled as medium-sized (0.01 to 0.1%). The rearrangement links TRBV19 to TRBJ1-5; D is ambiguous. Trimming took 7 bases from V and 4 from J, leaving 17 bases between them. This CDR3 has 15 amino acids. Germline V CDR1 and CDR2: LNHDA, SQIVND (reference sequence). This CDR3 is CASTMGGSSNQPQHF. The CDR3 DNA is TGTGCCAGTACCATGGGCGGGTCAAGTAATCAGCCCCAGCATTTT. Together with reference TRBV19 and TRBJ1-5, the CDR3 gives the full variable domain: DGGITQSPKYLFRKEGQNVTLSCEQNLNHDAMYWYRQDPGQGLRLIYYSQIVNDFQKGDIAEGYSVSREKKESFPLTVTSAQKNPTAFYLCASTMGGSSNQPQHFGDGTRLSIL.

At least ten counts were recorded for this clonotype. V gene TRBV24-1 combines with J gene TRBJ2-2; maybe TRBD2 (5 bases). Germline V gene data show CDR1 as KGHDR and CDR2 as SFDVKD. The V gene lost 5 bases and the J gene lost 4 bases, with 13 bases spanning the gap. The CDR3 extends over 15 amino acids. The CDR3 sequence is CATSGGGETTGELFF. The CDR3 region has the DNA TGTGCCACCAGTGGGGGTGGGGAGACCACCGGGGAGCTGTTTTTT.

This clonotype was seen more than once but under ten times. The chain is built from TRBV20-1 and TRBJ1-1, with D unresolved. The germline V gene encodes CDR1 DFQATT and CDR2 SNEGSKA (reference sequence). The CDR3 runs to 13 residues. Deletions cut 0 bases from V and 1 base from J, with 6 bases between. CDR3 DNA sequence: TGCAGTGCTAGAGATCCCGCGAACACTGAAGCTTTCTTT. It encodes CSARDPANTEAFF.

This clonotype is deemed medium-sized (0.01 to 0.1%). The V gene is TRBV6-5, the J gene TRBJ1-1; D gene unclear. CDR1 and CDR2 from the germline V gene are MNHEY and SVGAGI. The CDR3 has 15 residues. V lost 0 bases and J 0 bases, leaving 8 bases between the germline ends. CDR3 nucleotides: TGTGCCAGCAGTTACTCCCAGCTAATGAACACTGAAGCTTTCTTT. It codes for CASSYSQLMNTEAFF.

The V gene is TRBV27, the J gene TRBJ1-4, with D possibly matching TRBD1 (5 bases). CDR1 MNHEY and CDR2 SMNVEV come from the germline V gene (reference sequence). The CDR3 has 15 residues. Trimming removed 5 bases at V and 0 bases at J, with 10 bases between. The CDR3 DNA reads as TGTGCCAGCAGTCAACAGGTTTCAACTAATGAAAAACTGTTTTTT. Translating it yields CASSQQVSTNEKLFF.

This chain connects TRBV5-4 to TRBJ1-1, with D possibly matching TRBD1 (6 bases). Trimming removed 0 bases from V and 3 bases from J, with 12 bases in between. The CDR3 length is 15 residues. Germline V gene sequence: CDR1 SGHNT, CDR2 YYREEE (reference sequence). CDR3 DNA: TGTGCCAGCAGCTTGGGGGGACATACAGACACTGAAGCTTTCTTT. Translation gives CASSLGGHTDTEAFF.

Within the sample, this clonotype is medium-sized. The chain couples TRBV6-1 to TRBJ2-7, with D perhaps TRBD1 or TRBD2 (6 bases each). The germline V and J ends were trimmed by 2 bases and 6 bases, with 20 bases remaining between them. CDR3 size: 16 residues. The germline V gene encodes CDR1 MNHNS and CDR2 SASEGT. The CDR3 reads CASSEFGGSRGFEQYF. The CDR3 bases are TGTGCCAGCAGTGAATTCGGGGGTTCGAGGGGGTTCGAGCAGTACTTC.

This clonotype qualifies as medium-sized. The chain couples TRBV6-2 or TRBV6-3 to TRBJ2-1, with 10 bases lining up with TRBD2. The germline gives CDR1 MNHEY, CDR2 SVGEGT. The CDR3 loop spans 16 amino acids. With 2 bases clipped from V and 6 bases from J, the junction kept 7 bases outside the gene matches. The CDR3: CASSYPLAGPFNEQFF. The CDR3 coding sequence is TGTGCCAGCAGTTACCCACTAGCGGGGCCATTCAATGAGCAGTTCTTC.